These 27 T cell receptor beta chains came from one sample sequenced in a study of blood T cells in healthy people across ages. PCR was performed a second time for roughly 6 to 12 cycles using a sample-barcoded 5' primer and a J-beta primer mix. TCRdb re-called the 5' RACE reads through MiXCR, storing one row per CDR3 protein. The table includes under 700,000 distinct CDR3 sequences, around 24% detected once. These records were also assigned to another study, of T cells of mothers and their children.

Sequenced: blood. These receptors all come from a boy between 10 and 17 years old in good health.

This clonotype came up a few times. The rearrangement uses TRBV20-1 and TRBJ2-1; 7 bases match TRBD2. The CDR3 is 16 residues long. Germline CDR1 DFQATT, CDR2 SNEGSKA (reference sequence). The ends lost 0 bases at V and 0 bases at J; junction bases unmatched: 5. CDR3 bases: TGCAGTGCTAGAGATCCCCTAGCGGACTCCTACAATGAGCAGTTCTTC. Protein product: CSARDPLADSYNEQFF.

This clonotype was counted only a few times. This chain joins TRBV5-5 and TRBJ1-6; D gene uncertain. Germline CDR1 SGHKS, CDR2 YYEKEE (reference sequence). CDR3 length equals 16 residues. Trimming pared 0 bases from V and 7 bases from J, leaving 14 bases between. The CDR3 sequence is CASSLGQSTGNSPLHF. The DNA for the CDR3 is TGTGCCAGCAGCTTGGGCCAGTCTACGGGGAATTCACCCCTCCACTTT.

V gene TRBV27 combines with J gene TRBJ2-5; tentatively, D is TRBD1 (6 bases). The end of the DNA is better explained by TRBJ2-7, so the J call may be wrong. The CDR3 loop spans 13 amino acids. Per germline, CDR1 MNHEY and CDR2 SMNVEV (reference sequence). DNA for the CDR3: TGTGCCAGCAGTTGGGACACAACCTACGAGCAGTACTTC. Translated: CASSWDTTYEQYF.

This clonotype was observed many times. The V gene is TRBV29-1, the J gene TRBJ2-5, with 7 bases fitting TRBD1. V lost 1 base, J lost 5 bases, and 7 bases stayed unmatched. Germline V CDR1 and CDR2: SQVTM, ANQGSEA. The CDR3 spans 14 residues. As DNA, the CDR3 is TGCAGCGTTGAAGGGAGACAGGGAATCGAGACCCAGTACTTC. Its protein product is CSVEGRQGIETQYF.

This chain joins TRBV20-1 and TRBJ1-1; possibly TRBD1 for D (6 bases). Trimming pared 2 bases from V and 4 bases from J, leaving 17 bases between. The CDR3 extends over 15 amino acids. In germline, CDR1 is DFQATT, CDR2 SNEGSKA (reference sequence). DNA for the CDR3: TGCAGTGCTAGAAGGTTGGGTGGCAGGGGCACTGAAGCTTTCTTT. This sequence encodes CSARRLGGRGTEAFF.

This clonotype has a handful of counts. This chain links TRBV6-5 with TRBJ2-5, with 7 bases fitting TRBD1. The J call may be mistaken, given a closer DNA end match to TRBJ2-7. The CDR3 loop spans 15 amino acids. Germline V CDR1 and CDR2: MNHEY, SVGAGI. CDR3 amino acids: CASSSPRQGSYEQYF. The CDR3 nucleotides are TGTGCCAGCAGTTCTCCCAGACAGGGTTCCTACGAGCAGTACTTC.

The chain recombines TRBV5-5 with TRBJ1-5; D possibly corresponds to TRBD1 (5 bases). Trimming removed 1 base from V and 3 bases from J, with 11 bases in between. Germline CDR1 is SGHKS and CDR2 is YYEKEE (reference sequence). The CDR3 is 15 amino acids. CDR3 protein: CASSLSSGVNQPQHF. CDR3 coding DNA: TGTGCCAGCAGCTTGTCGTCGGGGGTCAATCAGCCCCAGCATTTT.

The sample holds many counts of this clonotype. CDR3 residues: CASSQDSVSYEQYF. The CDR3 nucleotides are TGTGCCAGCAGCCAAGATTCAGTATCCTACGAGCAGTACTTC. J is TRBJ2-7 and V is TRBV4-2; D uncertain. The V and J ends lost 0 bases and 1 base respectively, with 7 bases between them. The CDR3 is made up of 14 amino acids. Germline CDR1 reads LGHNA; CDR2 reads YNFKEQ.

V is TRBV2 and J is TRBJ2-1, with D unresolved. The CDR3 consists of 12 residues. Germline V gene data show CDR1 as SNHLY and CDR2 as FYNNEI. Trimming removed 8 bases from V and 3 bases from J, with 8 bases in between. CDR3 sequence (DNA): TGTGCCAGCGGGCCAATCTACAATGAGCAGTTCTTC. Translation: CASGPIYNEQFF.

This chain links TRBV7-8 with TRBJ2-1, with 7 bases that match TRBD2. This CDR3 region has 15 residues. The germline gives CDR1 SGHVS, CDR2 FQNEAQ. V gave up 5 bases and J gave up 0 bases; unmatched junction bases: 4. CDR3 sequence: CASSPWTSSYNEQFF. CDR3 nucleotides: TGTGCCAGCAGCCCATGGACTAGCTCCTACAATGAGCAGTTCTTC.

This clonotype was counted a few times. J is TRBJ2-6 and V is TRBV12-3 or TRBV12-4; the match to TRBD2 covers 9 bases. The CDR3 runs to 18 residues. The trim removed 5 bases at V and 0 bases at J, leaving 8 bases unmatched. CDR3 nucleotide sequence: TGTGCCAGCAGTCTCATAGCGGGGGCCAGCTCTGGGGCCAACGTCCTGACTTTC. Its protein product is CASSLIAGASSGANVLTF.

This clonotype appeared a few times. The rearrangement links TRBV14 to TRBJ2-5; a weak D match, TRBD1 (5 bases). The CDR3 sequence is 19 residues long. Germline V gene lookup returns CDR1 SGHDN and CDR2 FVKESK. V was trimmed by 1 base and J by 1 base, leaving 22 bases between them. CDR3 sequence: CASSQADQGTPAPQETQYF. CDR3 nucleotide sequence: TGTGCCAGCAGCCAAGCTGATCAGGGAACCCCGGCCCCCCAAGAGACCCAGTACTTC.

This clonotype has only one observation. The V and J genes are TRBV11-2 and TRBJ2-5; possible D gene TRBD2, 5 bases. The length of the CDR3 is 15 residues. V was clipped by 0 bases and J by 5 bases, with 13 bases between them. Germline V gene sequence: CDR1 SGHAT, CDR2 FQNNGV. As DNA, the CDR3 is TGTGCCAGCAGCTTAGATGGGCTTAGCGTGGAGACCCAGTACTTC. Protein: CASSLDGLSVETQYF.

The table lists this clonotype with a few counts. The chain has TRBV11-2 and TRBJ2-7; possible D gene TRBD1, 6 bases. V was shortened by 0 bases and J by 0 bases, with 15 bases between the two germline ends. This CDR3 has 17 residues. Germline V gene sequence: CDR1 SGHAT, CDR2 FQNNGV. CDR3 bases: TGTGCCAGCAGCTTAGAACCGGACAGTTTTAGCTCCTACGAGCAGTACTTC. It yields the protein CASSLEPDSFSSYEQYF.

This clonotype appeared a few times. The chain couples TRBV11-2 to TRBJ2-3; D is perhaps TRBD1 (6 bases). V shed 1 base and J shed 1 base, with 12 bases lying between them. Germline V gene lookup returns CDR1 SGHAT and CDR2 FQNNGV. The CDR3 runs 16 residues. In DNA, the CDR3 is TGTGCCAGCAGCTTAGCGCATAACAGGGGCACAGATACGCAGTATTTT. The encoded protein is CASSLAHNRGTDTQYF.

The genes are TRBV20-1 and TRBJ2-5; D is possibly TRBD1 (6 bases). Per the germline V gene, CDR1 is DFQATT and CDR2 is SNEGSKA (reference sequence). CDR3 length: 14 residues. Trimming cost V 1 base and J 4 bases, with 13 bases left between them. CDR3 loop: CSARGPGDRETQYF. The DNA for the CDR3 is TGCAGTGCTAGAGGACCAGGGGATCGAGAGACCCAGTACTTC.

This clonotype has only a few counts. V gene TRBV7-9 combines with J gene TRBJ1-1; 8 nucleotides match TRBD1. The V gene end was trimmed by 5 bases and the J gene end by 4 bases; junction bases not matched to a gene: 12. This CDR3 spans 16 amino acids. CDR1 is SEHNR, CDR2 FQNEAQ, per germline (reference sequence). In nucleotides, the CDR3 is TGTGCCAGCAGCGCCGACAGGGGTGGCCGGGGCACTGAAGCTTTCTTT. Translation: CASSADRGGRGTEAFF. The variable domain in full, completed from reference TRBV7-9 and TRBJ1-1, reads DTGVSQNPRHKITKRGQNVTFRCDPISEHNRLYWYRQTLGQGPEFLTYFQNEAQLEKSRLLSDRFSAERPKGSFSTLEIQRTEQGDSAMYLCASSADRGGRGTEAFFGQGTRLTVV.

V is TRBV29-1 and J is TRBJ2-2, with D perhaps matching TRBD2 (5 bases). Trimming pared 0 bases from V and 0 bases from J, leaving 8 bases between. This CDR3 has 15 amino acids. Germline V CDR1 and CDR2: SQVTM, ANQGSEA. The CDR3 loop reads CSVEDWRTNTGELFF. The DNA for the CDR3 is TGCAGCGTTGAAGACTGGAGGACGAACACCGGGGAGCTGTTTTTT.

The chain recombines TRBV3-1 with TRBJ2-7; no clear D. The J call may be faulty, since TRBJ2-5 better matches the DNA end. The CDR3 totals 15 residues. The germline CDR1 and CDR2 sequences are LGHDT and YNNKEL (reference sequence). CDR3 protein: CASSPKITLQETQYF. Here the CDR3 DNA reads TGTGCCAGCAGCCCCAAAATAACACTTCAAGAGACCCAGTACTTC.

There are a few counts of this clonotype. The V call is TRBV9, the J call TRBJ2-5; a weak D match, TRBD2 (6 bases). There are 18 residues in the CDR3. The germline CDR1 and CDR2 sequences are SGDLS and YYNGEE. V shed 0 bases and J shed 5 bases, with 23 bases lying between them. The CDR3 DNA reads as TGTGCCAGCAGCGTAGAAGAAGGACCCCGGGGGTCATTGGAGACCCAGTACTTC. Residues: CASSVEEGPRGSLETQYF. Complete variable domain (other parts from reference TRBV9 and TRBJ2-5): DSGVTQTPKHLITATGQRVTLRCSPRSGDLSVYWYQQSLDQGLQFLIQYYNGEERAKGNILERFSAQQFPDLHSELNLSSLELGDSALYFCASSVEEGPRGSLETQYFGPGTRLLVL.

The chain combines TRBV7-2 with TRBJ2-5; either TRBD1 or TRBD2 may supply D (6 bases each). Germline lookup yields CDR1 SGHTA and CDR2 FQGNSA. The CDR3 runs 16 residues. Trimming stripped 3 bases from V and 4 bases from J, with 18 bases between. The CDR3 region is CASSLSGGRVRETQYF. Written as DNA, the CDR3 is TGTGCCAGCAGCTTGTCCGGGGGCAGGGTGAGAGAGACCCAGTACTTC.

Here the CDR3 DNA reads TGTGCCAGCAGCTCCTCGCGGGACAATGAGCAGTTCTTC. This sequence encodes CASSSSRDNEQFF. The chain recombines TRBV7-2 with TRBJ2-1; D may be TRBD2 (5 bases). This CDR3 spans 13 amino acids. Trimming shortened V by 4 bases and J by 5 bases, and 9 bases separated the two germline ends. In germline, CDR1 is SGHTA, CDR2 FQGNSA.

The chain couples TRBV4-1 to TRBJ1-5; 8 nucleotides line up with TRBD1. The ends lost 4 bases at V and 4 bases at J; junction bases unmatched: 6. Germline lookup yields CDR1 MGHRA and CDR2 YSYEKL. The CDR3 length is 15 residues. CDR3 coding DNA: TGCGCCAGCAGCCTGACGGGACAGGAAAATCAGCCCCAGCATTTT. Its protein is CASSLTGQENQPQHF.

The chain carries TRBV27 and TRBJ2-1; D uncertain. Germline CDR1 is MNHEY and CDR2 is SMNVEV (reference sequence). The V end lost 0 bases, the J end lost 8 bases, and 8 bases lay between the germline ends. This CDR3 is built from 13 residues. CDR3 residues: CASSLSLGYEQFF. Written as DNA, the CDR3 is TGTGCCAGCAGTTTATCGCTGGGCTATGAGCAGTTCTTC.

This clonotype was seen a few times. The genes are TRBV4-1 and TRBJ1-6; D gene uncertain. V lost 3 bases, J lost 6 bases, and 12 bases lay in between. Germline-derived CDR1 and CDR2 are MGHRA and YSYEKL. The CDR3 is made up of 15 amino acids. DNA of the CDR3: TGCGCCAGCAGCCAGGCCTTTAGGAGTAATTCACCCCTCCACTTT. This encodes CASSQAFRSNSPLHF.

This clonotype was counted between two and nine times. The CDR3 reads CASSLAAERGPVVGYTF. The CDR3 DNA reads TGTGCCAGCAGCTTAGCGGCGGAGCGGGGGCCGGTGGTTGGCTACACCTTC. V is TRBV7-2 and J is TRBJ1-2; maybe TRBD1 (6 bases). This CDR3 is built from 17 residues. Trimming took off 0 bases at V and 7 bases at J, with 21 bases between the two ends. From germline, CDR1 is SGHTA and CDR2 FQGNSA. The complete variable domain, with remaining parts taken from reference TRBV7-2 and TRBJ1-2, reads GAGVSQSPSNKVTEKGKDVELRCDPISGHTALYWYRQSLGQGLEFLIYFQGNSAPDKSGLPSDRFSAERTGGSVSTLTIQRTQQEDSAVYLCASSLAAERGPVVGYTFGSGTRLTVV.

This clonotype showed up just a few times. This chain uses TRBV7-2 with TRBJ2-5; D uncertain. The J call may be faulty, since TRBJ2-7 better matches the DNA end. The length of the CDR3 is 12 residues. CDR1 and CDR2 from the germline V gene are SGHTA and FQGNSA. The CDR3 nucleotides are TGTGCCAGCAGCTTTAATGGGCTCGAGCAGTACTTC. Protein: CASSFNGLEQYF.